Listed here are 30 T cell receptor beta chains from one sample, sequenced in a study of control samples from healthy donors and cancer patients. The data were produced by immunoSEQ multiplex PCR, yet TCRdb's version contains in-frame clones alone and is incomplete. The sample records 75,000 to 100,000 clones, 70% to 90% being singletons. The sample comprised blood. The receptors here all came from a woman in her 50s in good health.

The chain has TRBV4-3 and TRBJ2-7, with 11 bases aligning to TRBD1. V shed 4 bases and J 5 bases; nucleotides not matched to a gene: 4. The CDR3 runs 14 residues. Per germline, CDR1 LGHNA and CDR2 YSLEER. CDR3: CASSPGTGGDEQYF. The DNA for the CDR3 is TGCGCCAGCAGCCCCGGGACAGGGGGGGACGAGCAGTACTTC.

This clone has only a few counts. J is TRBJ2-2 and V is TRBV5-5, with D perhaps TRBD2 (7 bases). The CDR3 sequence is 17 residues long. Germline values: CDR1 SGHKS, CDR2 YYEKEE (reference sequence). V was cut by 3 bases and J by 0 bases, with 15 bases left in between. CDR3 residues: CASSSVGRGANTGELFF. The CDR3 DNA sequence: TGTGCCAGCAGCTCCGTGGGGAGGGGGGCGAACACCGGGGAGCTGTTTTTT.

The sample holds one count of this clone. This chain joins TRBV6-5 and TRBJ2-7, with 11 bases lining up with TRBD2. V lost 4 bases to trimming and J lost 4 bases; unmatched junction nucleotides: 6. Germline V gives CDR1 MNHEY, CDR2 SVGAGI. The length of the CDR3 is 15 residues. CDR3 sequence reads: CASSSGTSGRYEQYF. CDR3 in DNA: TGTGCCAGCAGTTCTGGGACTAGCGGTAGGTACGAGCAGTACTTC.

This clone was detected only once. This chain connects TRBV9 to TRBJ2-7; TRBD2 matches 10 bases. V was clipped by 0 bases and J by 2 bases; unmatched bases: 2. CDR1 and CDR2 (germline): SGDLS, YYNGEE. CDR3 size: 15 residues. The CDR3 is CASSVGSGRAYEQYF. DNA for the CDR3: TGTGCCAGCAGCGTAGGAAGCGGGAGGGCCTACGAGCAGTACTTC.

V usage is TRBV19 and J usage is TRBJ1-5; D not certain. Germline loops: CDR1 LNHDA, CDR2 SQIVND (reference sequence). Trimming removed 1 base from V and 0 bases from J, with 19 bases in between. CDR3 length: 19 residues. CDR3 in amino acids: CASSIALGEVTASNQPQHF. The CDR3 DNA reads TGTGCCAGTAGTATAGCCCTAGGAGAGGTAACAGCTAGCAATCAGCCCCAGCATTTT.

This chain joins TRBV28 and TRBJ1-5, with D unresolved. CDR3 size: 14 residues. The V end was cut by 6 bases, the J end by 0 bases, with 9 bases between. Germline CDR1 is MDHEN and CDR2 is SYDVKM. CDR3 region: CASSQLYSNQPQHF. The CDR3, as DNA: TGTGCCAGCAGCCAGCTCTATAGCAATCAGCCCCAGCATTTT. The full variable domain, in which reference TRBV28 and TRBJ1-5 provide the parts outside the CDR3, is DVKVTQSSRYLVKRTGEKVFLECVQDMDHENMFWYRQDPGLGLRLIYFSYDVKMKEKGDIPEGYSVSREKKERFSLILESASTNQTSMYLCASSQLYSNQPQHFGDGTRLSIL.

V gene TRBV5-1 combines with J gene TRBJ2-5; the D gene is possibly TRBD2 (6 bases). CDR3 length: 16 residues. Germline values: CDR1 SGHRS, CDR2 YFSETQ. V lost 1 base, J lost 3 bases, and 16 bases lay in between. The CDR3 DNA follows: TGCGCCAGCAGCTTGCAAGGACTAAACGCTAAAGAGACCCAGTACTTC. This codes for CASSLQGLNAKETQYF.

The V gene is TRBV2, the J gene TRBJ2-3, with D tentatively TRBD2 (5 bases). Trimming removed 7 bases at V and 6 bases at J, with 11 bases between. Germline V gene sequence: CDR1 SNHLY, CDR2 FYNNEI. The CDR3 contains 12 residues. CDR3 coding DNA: TGTGCCAGCAAATTTAGCGAGGATACGCAGTATTTT. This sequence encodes CASKFSEDTQYF.

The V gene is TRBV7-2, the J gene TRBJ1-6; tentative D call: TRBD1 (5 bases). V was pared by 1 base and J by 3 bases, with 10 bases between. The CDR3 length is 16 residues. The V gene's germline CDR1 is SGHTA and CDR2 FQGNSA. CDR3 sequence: CASSLGPRVYNSPLHF. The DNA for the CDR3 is TGTGCCAGCAGCTTAGGGCCCAGGGTCTATAATTCACCCCTCCACTTT.

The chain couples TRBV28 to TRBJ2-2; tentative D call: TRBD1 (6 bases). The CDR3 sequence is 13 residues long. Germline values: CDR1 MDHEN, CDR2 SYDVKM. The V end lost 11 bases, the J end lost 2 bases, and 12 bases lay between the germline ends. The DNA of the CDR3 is TGTGCCTCCGGGACACGAAACACCGGGGAGCTGTTTTTT. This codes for CASGTRNTGELFF.

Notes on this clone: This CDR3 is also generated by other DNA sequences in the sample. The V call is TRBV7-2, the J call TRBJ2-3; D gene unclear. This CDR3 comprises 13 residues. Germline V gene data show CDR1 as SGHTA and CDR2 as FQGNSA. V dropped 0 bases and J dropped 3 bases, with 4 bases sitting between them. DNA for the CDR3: TGTGCCAGCAGCTTAGCCAGAACAGATACGCAGTATTTT. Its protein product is CASSLARTDTQYF.

The CDR3 region is CASSLEPNTEAFF. DNA of the CDR3: TGCGCCAGCAGCTTGGAGCCGAACACTGAAGCTTTCTTT. This rearrangement joins TRBV5-1 to TRBJ1-1; no definite D call. The CDR3 is 13 amino acids. Trimming shortened V by 0 bases and J by 1 base, and 4 bases separated the two germline ends. The germline V gene encodes CDR1 SGHRS and CDR2 YFSETQ.

In nucleotides, the CDR3 is TGTGCCAGCAGTTCGGACAGGGGTAGCAATCAGCCCCAGCATTTT. Protein product: CASSSDRGSNQPQHF. The rearrangement uses TRBV5-5 and TRBJ1-5, with TRBD1 identical over 9 bases. V dropped 5 bases and J dropped 0; count of bases not matched to a gene: 3. The CDR3 spans 15 residues. Germline-derived CDR1 and CDR2 are SGHKS and YYEKEE (reference sequence).

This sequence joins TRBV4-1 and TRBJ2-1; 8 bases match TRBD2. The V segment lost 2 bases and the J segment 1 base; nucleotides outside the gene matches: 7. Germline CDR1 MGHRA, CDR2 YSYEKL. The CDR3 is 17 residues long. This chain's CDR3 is CASSQQPGRGSYNEQFF. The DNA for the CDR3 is TGCGCCAGCAGCCAACAACCCGGGAGGGGGTCCTACAATGAGCAGTTCTTC.

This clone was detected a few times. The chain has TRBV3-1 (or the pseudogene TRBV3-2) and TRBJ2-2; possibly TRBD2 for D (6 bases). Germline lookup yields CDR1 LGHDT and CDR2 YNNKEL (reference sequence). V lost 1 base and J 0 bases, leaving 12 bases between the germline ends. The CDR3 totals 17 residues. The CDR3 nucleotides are TGTGCCAGCAGCCAAGTTGGAGGGTCGTCGAACACCGGGGAGCTGTTTTTT. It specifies CASSQVGGSSNTGELFF.

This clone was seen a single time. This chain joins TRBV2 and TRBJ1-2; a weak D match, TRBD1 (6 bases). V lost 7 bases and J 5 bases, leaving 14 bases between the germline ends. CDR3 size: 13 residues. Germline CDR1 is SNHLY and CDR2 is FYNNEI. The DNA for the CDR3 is TGTGCCAGCAAGTTGGGGGCCTCATATGGCTACACCTTC. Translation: CASKLGASYGYTF.

CDR3 residues: CASGGHSNTGELFF. In DNA, the CDR3 is TGTGCCAGCGGAGGTCACAGTAACACCGGGGAGCTGTTTTTT. J is TRBJ2-2 and V is TRBV28, with D possibly being TRBD2 (5 bases). The CDR3 loop spans 14 amino acids. Trimming left V 8 bases short and J 2 bases short, with 12 bases between. CDR1 and CDR2 from the germline V gene are MDHEN and SYDVKM. Combining the CDR3 with reference TRBV28 and TRBJ2-2 gives the whole variable domain DVKVTQSSRYLVKRTGEKVFLECVQDMDHENMFWYRQDPGLGLRLIYFSYDVKMKEKGDIPEGYSVSREKKERFSLILESASTNQTSMYLCASGGHSNTGELFFGEGSRLTVL.

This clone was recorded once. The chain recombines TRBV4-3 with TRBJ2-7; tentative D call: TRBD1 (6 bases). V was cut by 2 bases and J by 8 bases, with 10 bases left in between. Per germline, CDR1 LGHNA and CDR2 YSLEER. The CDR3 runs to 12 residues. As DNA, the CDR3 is TGCGCCAGCAGCCAACTGCAGGGGAAGCAGTACTTC. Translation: CASSQLQGKQYF.

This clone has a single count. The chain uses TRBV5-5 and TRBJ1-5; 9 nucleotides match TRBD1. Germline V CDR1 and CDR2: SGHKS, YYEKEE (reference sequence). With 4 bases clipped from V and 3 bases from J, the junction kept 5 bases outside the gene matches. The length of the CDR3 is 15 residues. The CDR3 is CASSGGQGDNQPQHF. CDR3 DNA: TGTGCCAGCAGCGGGGGACAGGGAGACAATCAGCCCCAGCATTTT.

CDR3 sequence (DNA): TGTGCCAGTAGTGGGAGGGCGGGGACGGGTTTTAATGAGCAGTTCTTC. This translates into CASSGRAGTGFNEQFF. This rearrangement joins TRBV19 to TRBJ2-1, with 7 bases that match TRBD2. V lost 5 bases and J lost 7; bases outside the gene matches: 14. The length of the CDR3 is 16 residues. Germline V CDR1 and CDR2: LNHDA, SQIVND (reference sequence).

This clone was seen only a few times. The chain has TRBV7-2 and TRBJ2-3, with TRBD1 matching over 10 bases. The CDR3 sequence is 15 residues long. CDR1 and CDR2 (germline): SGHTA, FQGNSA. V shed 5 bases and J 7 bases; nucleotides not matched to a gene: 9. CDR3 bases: TGTGCCAGCAGCCCAGGGACAGGGGCCCATTATACGCAGTATTTT. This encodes CASSPGTGAHYTQYF.

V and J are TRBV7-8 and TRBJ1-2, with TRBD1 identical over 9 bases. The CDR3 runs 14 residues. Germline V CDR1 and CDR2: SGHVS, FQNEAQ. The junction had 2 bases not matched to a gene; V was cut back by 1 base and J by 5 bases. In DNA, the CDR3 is TGTGCCAGCAGCTTAGACGGGACAGGGTATGGCTACACCTTC. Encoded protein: CASSLDGTGYGYTF.

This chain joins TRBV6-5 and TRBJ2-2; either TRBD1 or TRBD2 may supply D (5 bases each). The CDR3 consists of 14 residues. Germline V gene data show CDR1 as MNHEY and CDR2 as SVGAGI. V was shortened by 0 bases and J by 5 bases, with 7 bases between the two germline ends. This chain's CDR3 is CASSYSRGTGELFF. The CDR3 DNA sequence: TGTGCCAGCAGTTACTCGAGGGGAACCGGGGAGCTGTTTTTT.

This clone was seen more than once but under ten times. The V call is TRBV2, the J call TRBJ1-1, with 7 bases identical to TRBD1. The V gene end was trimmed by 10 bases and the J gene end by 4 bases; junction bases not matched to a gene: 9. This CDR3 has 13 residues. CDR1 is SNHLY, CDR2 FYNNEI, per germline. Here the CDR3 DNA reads TGTGCCATCGAGGGGGCGGCGGGCACTGAAGCTTTCTTT. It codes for CAIEGAAGTEAFF.

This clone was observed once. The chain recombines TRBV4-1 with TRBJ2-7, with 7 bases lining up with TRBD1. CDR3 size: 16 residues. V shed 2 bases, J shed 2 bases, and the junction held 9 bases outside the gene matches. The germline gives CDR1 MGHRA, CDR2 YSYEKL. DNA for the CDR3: TGCGCCAGCAGCCAAACCACAGGGGCGCCCACCTACGAGCAGTACTTC. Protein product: CASSQTTGAPTYEQYF.

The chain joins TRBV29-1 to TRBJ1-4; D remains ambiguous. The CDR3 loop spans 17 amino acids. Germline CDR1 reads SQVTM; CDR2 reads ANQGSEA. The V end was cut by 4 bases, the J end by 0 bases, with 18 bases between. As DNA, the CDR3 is TGCAGCGTTGTGGGCCCAAATAGTGGGGCAACTAATGAAAAACTGTTTTTT. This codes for CSVVGPNSGATNEKLFF. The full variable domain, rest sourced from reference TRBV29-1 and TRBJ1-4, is SAVISQKPSRDICQRGTSLTIQCQVDSQVTMMFWYRQQPGQSLTLIATANQGSEATYESGFVIDKFPISRPNLTFSTLTVSNMSPEDSSIYLCSVVGPNSGATNEKLFFGSGTQLSVL.

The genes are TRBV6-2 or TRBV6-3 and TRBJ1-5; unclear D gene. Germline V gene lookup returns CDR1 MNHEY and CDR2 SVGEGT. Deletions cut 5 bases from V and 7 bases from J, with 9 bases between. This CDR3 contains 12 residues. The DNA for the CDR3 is TGTGCCAGCAGTGGAACCCACCAGCCCCAGCATTTT. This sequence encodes CASSGTHQPQHF.

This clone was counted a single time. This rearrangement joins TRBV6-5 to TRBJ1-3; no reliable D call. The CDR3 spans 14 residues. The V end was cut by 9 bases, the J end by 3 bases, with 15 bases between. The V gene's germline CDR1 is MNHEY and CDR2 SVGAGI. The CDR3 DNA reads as TGTGCCAGTAACCGGGTCTGGGGTGGAAACACCATATATTTT. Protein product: CASNRVWGGNTIYF.

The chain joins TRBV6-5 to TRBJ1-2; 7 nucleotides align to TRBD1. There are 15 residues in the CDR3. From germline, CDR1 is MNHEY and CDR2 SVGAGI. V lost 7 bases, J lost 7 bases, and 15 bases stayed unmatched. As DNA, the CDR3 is TGTGCCAGCAAACCTTACGGTACAGGGGAAGGTGGCTACACCTTC. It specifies CASKPYGTGEGGYTF.

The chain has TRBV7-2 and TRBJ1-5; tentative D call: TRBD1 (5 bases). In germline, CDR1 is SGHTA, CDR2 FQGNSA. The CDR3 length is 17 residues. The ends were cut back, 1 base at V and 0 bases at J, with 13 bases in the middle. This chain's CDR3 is CASSLGAGRFSNQPQHF. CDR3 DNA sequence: TGTGCCAGCAGCTTAGGGGCAGGGCGGTTTAGCAATCAGCCCCAGCATTTT.